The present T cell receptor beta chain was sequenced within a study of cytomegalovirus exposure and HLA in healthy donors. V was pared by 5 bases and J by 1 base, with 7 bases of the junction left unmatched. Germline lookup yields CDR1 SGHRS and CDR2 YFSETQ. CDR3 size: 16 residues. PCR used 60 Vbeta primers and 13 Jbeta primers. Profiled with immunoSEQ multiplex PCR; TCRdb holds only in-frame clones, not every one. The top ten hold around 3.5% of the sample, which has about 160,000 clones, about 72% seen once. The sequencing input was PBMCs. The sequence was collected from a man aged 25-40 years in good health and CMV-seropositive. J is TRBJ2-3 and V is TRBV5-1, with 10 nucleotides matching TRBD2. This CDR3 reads CASRGTGLAGTDTQYF. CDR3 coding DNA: TGCGCCAGCAGGGGAACCGGACTAGCGGGCACAGATACGCAGTATTTT.